The 16 T cell receptor beta chains below were found in one sample sequenced in a study of blood T cell repertoires in COVID-19. Data came from immunoSEQ multiplex PCR; TCRdb stores just in-frame clones and leaves some out. The sample lists approximately 280,000 clones; roughly 85% were seen once. The sequenced material came from peripheral blood. The receptors were gathered from a middle-aged man with active or convalescent COVID-19.

The chain has TRBV12-3 or TRBV12-4 and TRBJ1-1; D unclear. The CDR3 totals 13 residues. The ends were cut back, 5 bases at V and 3 bases at J, with 10 bases in the middle. CDR3: CASSLTQYTEAFF. The CDR3 DNA follows: TGTGCCAGCAGTCTTACCCAGTACACTGAAGCTTTCTTT.

The chain links TRBV10-2 to TRBJ2-2, with a tentative D call TRBD2 (5 bases). The CDR3 has 14 residues. Trimming stripped 6 bases from V and 4 bases from J, with 12 bases between. Germline V gene sequence: CDR1 WSHSY, CDR2 SAAADI. As DNA, the CDR3 is TGCGCCAGCAGAACCTCTAGCAGCACCGGGGAGCTGTTTTTT. The encoded protein is CASRTSSSTGELFF.

This clone was found once. V gene TRBV4-1 combines with J gene TRBJ1-1, with D unresolved. The CDR3 contains 16 residues. Germline CDR1 MGHRA, CDR2 YSYEKL. The germline V and J ends were trimmed by 0 bases and 1 base, with 12 bases remaining between them. The CDR3 bases are TGCGCCAGCAGCCAAGATCAAGGTCGGAGGAACACTGAAGCTTTCTTT. The encoded protein is CASSQDQGRRNTEAFF.

The chain recombines TRBV6-5 with TRBJ1-2; a weak D match, TRBD1 (5 bases). Trimming removed 7 bases at V and 3 bases at J, with 15 bases between. The germline CDR1 and CDR2 sequences are MNHEY and SVGAGI. CDR3 length: 14 amino acids. The CDR3 protein is CASNPGWGDYGYTF. In DNA, the CDR3 is TGTGCCAGCAACCCCGGATGGGGCGACTATGGCTACACCTTC.

The CDR3: CASSPRRGAEYEQYF. In DNA, the CDR3 is TGTGCCAGCTCACCACGAAGGGGCGCGGAGTACGAGCAGTACTTC. The chain recombines TRBV18 with TRBJ2-7; maybe TRBD1 (5 bases). Germline assignment: CDR1 KGHSH and CDR2 LQKENI. V was pared by 1 base and J by 4 bases, with 14 bases between. The CDR3 has 15 amino acids. Using reference TRBV18 and TRBJ2-7 for the parts outside the CDR3, the full variable domain is NAGVMQNPRHLVRRRGQEARLRCSPMKGHSHVYWYRQLPEEGLKFMVYLQKENIIDESGMPKERFSAEFPKEGPSILRIQQVVRGDSAAYFCASSPRRGAEYEQYFGPGTRLTVT.

CDR3 amino acids: CASSLRTSGRSLARGDTQYF. The CDR3 DNA reads TGTGCCAGCAGCCTGCGGACTAGCGGGAGGTCCCTAGCTCGAGGGGATACGCAGTATTTT. The chain joins TRBV13 to TRBJ2-3, with 14 positions matching TRBD2. Trimming at V came to 5 bases and at J to 6 bases, leaving 19 bases not matched to a gene. The CDR3 runs to 20 residues. In germline, CDR1 is PRHDT, CDR2 FYEKMQ (reference sequence).

This chain connects TRBV3-1 (or the pseudogene TRBV3-2) to TRBJ1-1; D is ambiguous. Germline CDR1 and CDR2: LGHDT and YNNKEL (reference sequence). V lost 1 base to trimming and J lost 0 bases, with 9 bases between them. CDR3 length: 15 residues. CDR3 sequence reads: CASSQGGTLNTEAFF. The DNA for the CDR3 is TGTGCCAGCAGCCAAGGTGGCACCCTGAACACTGAAGCTTTCTTT.

The CDR3: CASSLAFEETQYF. The CDR3 nucleotides are TGCGCCAGCAGCTTGGCGTTCGAAGAGACCCAGTACTTC. This rearrangement joins TRBV5-1 to TRBJ2-5; no definite D call. The V and J ends lost 0 bases and 3 bases respectively, with 6 bases between them. The CDR3 is 13 residues long. CDR1 and CDR2 from the germline V gene are SGHRS and YFSETQ. Looking up the rest from reference TRBV5-1 and TRBJ2-5 gives the full variable domain: KAGVTQTPRYLIKTRGQQVTLSCSPISGHRSVSWYQQTPGQGLQFLFEYFSETQRNKGNFPGRFSGRQFSNSRSEMNVSTLELGDSALYLCASSLAFEETQYFGPGTRLLVL.

The rearrangement uses TRBV4-1 and TRBJ2-1, with 7 bases fitting TRBD2. The CDR3 contains 15 residues. The V gene end was trimmed by 6 bases and the J gene end by 5 bases; junction bases not matched to a gene: 10. Germline lookup yields CDR1 MGHRA and CDR2 YSYEKL. CDR3 amino acids: CASRPVRLADNEQFF. CDR3 sequence (DNA): TGCGCCAGCAGGCCCGTAAGACTAGCCGACAATGAGCAGTTCTTC.

This chain uses TRBV5-3 with TRBJ1-5, with unresolved D. TRBV5-3 is identified as an open reading frame with a role that is uncertain. CDR3 length: 15 residues. V lost 1 base to trimming and J lost 2 bases, with 10 bases between them. The chain's CDR3 is CARSLLGDGNQPQHF. In nucleotides, the CDR3 is TGTGCCAGAAGCTTGTTGGGCGATGGCAATCAGCCCCAGCATTTT.

The rearrangement links TRBV15 to TRBJ1-2; no reliable D call. CDR3 size: 13 residues. The germline V gene has CDR1 LNHNV and CDR2 YYDKDF (reference sequence). The V gene lost 1 base and the J gene lost 4 bases, with 7 bases spanning the gap. The CDR3 coding sequence is TGTGCCACCAGCAGAGTGGCAGGCTATGGCTACACCTTC. Protein product: CATSRVAGYGYTF.

The chain recombines TRBV6-5 with TRBJ1-2; 9 positions agree with TRBD1. Germline lookup yields CDR1 MNHEY and CDR2 SVGAGI. This CDR3 spans 15 amino acids. Losses at the gene ends were 8 bases for V and 4 bases for J; bases not matched to a gene: 11. This CDR3 reads CASPARGQGSYGYTF. The DNA of the CDR3 is TGTGCCAGCCCGGCCCGGGGACAGGGTAGCTATGGCTACACCTTC.

This chain uses TRBV7-2 with TRBJ2-7; 8 nucleotides match TRBD2. The CDR3 loop spans 16 amino acids. Looked up from germline, CDR1 is SGHTA and CDR2 is FQGNSA. V lost 4 bases and J lost 4; bases outside the gene matches: 12. The CDR3, as DNA: TGTGCCAGCAGCTCGAGGAGCGGGAGAGACGTGTACGAGCAGTACTTC. It encodes CASSSRSGRDVYEQYF. Full variable domain (missing parts from reference TRBV7-2 and TRBJ2-7): GAGVSQSPSNKVTEKGKDVELRCDPISGHTALYWYRQSLGQGLEFLIYFQGNSAPDKSGLPSDRFSAERTGGSVSTLTIQRTQQEDSAVYLCASSSRSGRDVYEQYFGPGTRLTVT.

The J gene is TRBJ1-1, the V gene TRBV21-1; TRBD1, as called in the table, went unchecked against the DNA. TRBV21-1 is marked as a pseudogene. The CDR3 is made up of 19 amino acids. The CDR3 protein is CASSKVLLGQGRMNTEAFF. The CDR3 region has the DNA TGTGCCAGCAGCAAAGTTTTACTTGGACAGGGTAGAATGAACACTGAAGCTTTCTTT.

A single count supports this clone. The rearrangement joins TRBV29-1 to TRBJ1-1, with 7 bases lining up with TRBD1. The V gene end was trimmed by 4 bases and the J gene end by 7 bases; junction bases not matched to a gene: 15. Germline loops: CDR1 SQVTM, CDR2 ANQGSEA. This CDR3 comprises 15 residues. Here the CDR3 reads CSVAPSGGGAGEAFF. The CDR3 DNA is TGCAGCGTTGCCCCCTCGGGAGGGGGCGCCGGTGAAGCTTTCTTT.

V usage is TRBV7-2 and J usage is TRBJ2-5; D uncertain. Between the trimmed V and J ends, which lost 5 bases and 2 bases, there was a span of 12 bases. Per the germline V gene, CDR1 is SGHTA and CDR2 is FQGNSA. This CDR3 is built from 14 residues. CDR3 region: CASSPTRVQETQYF. The CDR3 nucleotides are TGTGCCAGCAGCCCTACACGGGTACAAGAGACCCAGTACTTC.